This paragraph covers one T cell receptor beta chain sequence. Selection required adequate fresh-frozen tumor tissue plus more than two years' survival data. None of the glioblastoma patients had an isocitrate dehydrogenase mutation. From germline, CDR1 is SGHRS and CDR2 YFSETQ. Trimming removed 0 bases from V and 9 bases from J, with 13 bases in between. This CDR3 is 14 amino acids long. The sample comes from a study of glioma-infiltrating T cells after dendritic cell vaccination. Study at large: At biweekly intervals, patients got three intradermal dendritic cell vaccine injections.

Input was around 2 ug genomic DNA, or all available if less. Repertoires were generated with immunoSEQ multiplex PCR, while TCRdb's copy carries only in-frame clones and drops some. The data show about 64,000 clones, approximately 85% seen once. The specimen comprised blood, sampled before dendritic cell vaccination. The V and J genes are TRBV5-1 and TRBJ2-1; D possibly corresponds to TRBD2 (6 bases). This clonotype was obtained from a human donor with glioblastoma. CDR3 protein: CASSLDGAGSEQFF. CDR3 sequence (DNA): TGCGCCAGCAGCTTGGATGGGGCGGGGAGTGAGCAGTTCTTC. Combining the CDR3 with reference TRBV5-1 and TRBJ2-1 gives the whole variable domain KAGVTQTPRYLIKTRGQQVTLSCSPISGHRSVSWYQQTPGQGLQFLFEYFSETQRNKGNFPGRFSGRQFSNSRSEMNVSTLELGDSALYLCASSLDGAGSEQFFGPGTRLTVL.